This T cell receptor beta chain was captured in a study of metastatic and nonmetastatic thyroid tumors. Before thyroid surgery, none of the patients had received any treatment. The CDR3 is 15 amino acids. The germline V gene encodes CDR1 MNHNS and CDR2 SASEGT. After removal of 4 bases from V and 9 bases from J, the junction contained 8 bases not matched to a gene. This clone is termed medium-sized. TCRdb called clones again from the PCR reads with MiXCR. The sample holds 9,600 or so clones, approximately 11% seen once. The sequenced sample was tumor tissue. The V call is TRBV6-1, the J call TRBJ2-7; 14 bases map to TRBD2. The clonotype originates from a female donor with papillary thyroid cancer or a benign thyroid nodule (not recorded which). Some clones in this sample may be carry-over from other donors' samples. The CDR3 region is CASSAGTSGSQVQYV. The DNA of the CDR3 is TGTGCCAGCAGTGCCGGGACTAGCGGGAGTCAGGTGCAGTACGTC.